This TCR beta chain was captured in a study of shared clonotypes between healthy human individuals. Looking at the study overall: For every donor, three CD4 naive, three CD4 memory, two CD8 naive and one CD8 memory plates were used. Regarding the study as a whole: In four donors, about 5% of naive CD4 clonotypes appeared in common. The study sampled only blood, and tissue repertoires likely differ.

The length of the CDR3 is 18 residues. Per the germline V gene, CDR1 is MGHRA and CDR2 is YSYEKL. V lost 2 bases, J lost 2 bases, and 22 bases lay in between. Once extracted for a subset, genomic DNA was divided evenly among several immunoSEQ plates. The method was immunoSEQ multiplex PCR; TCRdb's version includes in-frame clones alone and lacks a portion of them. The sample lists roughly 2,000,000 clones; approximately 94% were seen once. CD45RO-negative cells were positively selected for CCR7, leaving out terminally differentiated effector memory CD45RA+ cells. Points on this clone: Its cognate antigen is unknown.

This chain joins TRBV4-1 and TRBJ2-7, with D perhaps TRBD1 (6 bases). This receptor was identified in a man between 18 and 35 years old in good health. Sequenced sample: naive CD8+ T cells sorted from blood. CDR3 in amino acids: CASSQLLRGQGLPYEQYF. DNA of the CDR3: TGCGCCAGCAGCCAATTATTGCGCGGGCAGGGGTTACCCTACGAGCAGTACTTC.